This T cell receptor (beta chain) was sequenced for a study of blood T cells in healthy people across ages. Study in general: Per two T cells, about one barcoded beta molecule was captured through template switching.

On this clonotype itself: No antigen is known for it.

The donors, all healthy, were Caucasians living in Russia, aged about 6 to 90. General study results and limits: Estimates based on one million T cells were treated as lower bounds.

Trimming removed 1 base at V and 1 base at J, with 11 bases between. The CDR3 has 16 amino acids. Germline V gene data show CDR1 as KGHDR and CDR2 as SFDVKD. A sample-barcoded 5' primer and a J-beta primer mix were used in a second PCR of roughly 6 to 11 cycles. The template-switch adaptor was a 5' adaptor with 12 random nucleotides. It tagged each cDNA molecule. TCRdb passed the 5' RACE reads through MiXCR, listing each CDR3 protein once. The data show roughly 860,000 distinct CDR3 sequences, 55% to 65% seen once. This chain links TRBV24-1 with TRBJ2-3; tentatively, D is TRBD2 (7 bases). Sequencing was done on a sample of blood. The sequence derives from a man aged 25 to 45 in good health. CDR3 DNA: TGTGCCACCAGTGATTTTGGGGGGGCAGGCACAGATACGCAGTATTTT. It yields the protein CATSDFGGAGTDTQYF.